The text below deals with one TCR beta chain. These data are taken from a study of blood T cell repertoires in COVID-19. In the study overall: Samples of COVID-19 (acute and convalescent) were obtained from the United States, Italy and Spain. T cells, B-cell-depleted T cells, or PBMCs supplied cDNA or gDNA.

Germline CDR1 SGHDT, CDR2 YYEEEE. CDR3 size: 15 residues. V lost 4 bases to trimming and J lost 0 bases, with 13 bases between them. In the original workflow: Using reference gene primer amplification, nucleated cell counts were estimated. This table comes from immunoSEQ multiplex PCR, and its TCRdb copy is limited to in-frame clones, with some not included. V and J calls and clone size are copied from that table; D and trimming were computed from the DNA. The table lists over 90,000 clones, 85% to 90% of them singletons. The chain is built from TRBV5-6 and TRBJ1-2; D ambiguous. This receptor was obtained from a woman aged 60-75 years in a cohort sampled during active or convalescent COVID-19. Sequencing was performed on peripheral blood. This chain's CDR3 is CASSPRVRANYGYTF. DNA for the CDR3: TGTGCCAGCAGCCCTCGAGTGAGAGCTAACTATGGCTACACCTTC.